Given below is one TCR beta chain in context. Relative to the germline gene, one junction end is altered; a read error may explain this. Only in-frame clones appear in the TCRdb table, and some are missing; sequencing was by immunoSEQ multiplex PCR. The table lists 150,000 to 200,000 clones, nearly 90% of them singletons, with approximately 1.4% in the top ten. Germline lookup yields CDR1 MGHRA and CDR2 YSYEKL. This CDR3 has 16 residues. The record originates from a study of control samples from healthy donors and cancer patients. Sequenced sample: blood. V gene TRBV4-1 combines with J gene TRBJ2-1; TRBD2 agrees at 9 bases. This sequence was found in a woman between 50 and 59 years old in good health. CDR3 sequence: CASTQEGTSTRNEQFF. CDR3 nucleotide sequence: TGCGCCAGCACCCAAGAAGGGACTAGCACCCGCAATGAGCAGTTCTTC.